This T cell receptor beta chain was identified during a study of lymphopenia after photon versus proton radiotherapy. Measured with immunoSEQ multiplex PCR; TCRdb has only the in-frame clones, and not every one. The table includes about 70,000 clones, under 95% detected once. Study results and caveats: Post-nadir diversity loss with photons came from oligoclonal expansion, particularly CD8+ Temra cells. A bigger post-nadir fall in TCR diversity correlated inversely with survival time in deceased patients. Only patients who died were analyzed for survival; proton advantage is unproven.

For this clone: What it binds is unknown.

The sequencing used peripheral blood, collected from a patient treated with photon-based radiotherapy. This TCR was recovered from a woman in her 40s with cholangiocarcinoma.

CDR3 in amino acids: CASTGGDRAQGTEAFF. As DNA, the CDR3 is TGTGCCAGCACCGGGGGGGACAGGGCCCAGGGGACTGAAGCTTTCTTT. The genes are TRBV7-9 and TRBJ1-1, with TRBD1 matching 9 bases. CDR1 and CDR2 from the germline V gene are SEHNR and FQNEAQ (reference sequence). The V segment lost 7 bases and the J segment 5 bases; nucleotides outside the gene matches: 14. The CDR3 extends over 16 amino acids.